These 2 T cell receptor beta chains share one sample of origin, sequenced in a study of T-cell memory formation after mild COVID-19. One entry per CDR3 protein, called by TCRdb with MiXCR from the 5' RACE reads. The table has 350,000 to 450,000 distinct CDR3 sequences, around 27% seen once. Sample: PBMCs or a T cell subset sorted from them (not recorded which). The receptors stem from an adult woman who had mild COVID-19 (a few samples of this study predate the infection). Cell type and time point are not known.

The V call is TRBV12-3 or TRBV12-4, the J call TRBJ2-3; no firm D call. This CDR3 comprises 12 residues. Trimming took off 3 bases at V and 5 bases at J, with 6 bases between the two ends. The CDR3 region has the DNA TGTGCCAGCAGTTTCTTTCTAGATACGCAGTATTTT. Translated, it gives CASSFFLDTQYF.

This clonotype was detected a few times. The rearrangement uses TRBV7-2 and TRBJ2-7; D gene unclear. V lost 3 bases and J lost 3, with 9 bases in between. There are 13 residues in the CDR3. Germline values: CDR1 SGHTA, CDR2 FQGNSA. CDR3 DNA: TGTGCCAGCAGCTTTTACAGAGGCTACGAGCAGTACTTC. Translating gives CASSFYRGYEQYF. The variable domain in full, completed from reference TRBV7-2 and TRBJ2-7, reads GAGVSQSPSNKVTEKGKDVELRCDPISGHTALYWYRQSLGQGLEFLIYFQGNSAPDKSGLPSDRFSAERTGGSVSTLTIQRTQQEDSAVYLCASSFYRGYEQYFGPGTRLTVT.